One sample yielded the 18 T cell receptor beta chains listed below, sequenced in a study of early T cells in non-severe SARS-CoV-2 infection. Each CDR3 protein is one row after TCRdb ran MiXCR on the 5' RACE reads. The sample yields about 40,000 distinct CDR3 sequences, 4.5% to 5% seen once. The material sequenced was whole blood. The receptors originated from an adult who was a healthcare worker with PCR-confirmed SARS-CoV-2 infection or an uninfected control (not recorded which).

This clonotype was seen repeatedly, ten times or more. V is TRBV11-2 and J is TRBJ2-5; D tentatively reads TRBD1 or TRBD2 (5 bases each). Trimming pared 3 bases from V and 5 bases from J, leaving 13 bases between. CDR1 is SGHAT, CDR2 FQNNGV, per germline. CDR3 length: 14 residues. The CDR3: CASSLRGLGETQYF. CDR3 in DNA: TGTGCCAGCAGCTTGAGGGGTCTTGGGGAGACCCAGTACTTC.

This chain joins TRBV5-1 and TRBJ1-1; D uncertain. Trimming took off 6 bases at V and 2 bases at J, with 17 bases between the two ends. CDR1 is SGHRS, CDR2 YFSETQ, per germline. The CDR3 length is 15 residues. The CDR3 reads CASNGEGPTNTEAFF. The CDR3, as DNA: TGCGCCAGCAATGGGGAGGGTCCCACAAACACTGAAGCTTTCTTT. Looking up the rest from reference TRBV5-1 and TRBJ1-1 gives the full variable domain: KAGVTQTPRYLIKTRGQQVTLSCSPISGHRSVSWYQQTPGQGLQFLFEYFSETQRNKGNFPGRFSGRQFSNSRSEMNVSTLELGDSALYLCASNGEGPTNTEAFFGQGTRLTVV.

This clonotype showed up just a few times. V is TRBV19 and J is TRBJ2-7; 8 bases line up with TRBD1. Trimming at V came to 6 bases and at J to 3 bases, leaving 4 bases not matched to a gene. This CDR3 spans 13 amino acids. Germline V gives CDR1 LNHDA, CDR2 SQIVND (reference sequence). The CDR3 DNA sequence: TGTGCCAGTAGCCGGACAGGGCTCTACGAGCAGTACTTC. Protein sequence: CASSRTGLYEQYF.

This clonotype was detected ten times or more. V and J are TRBV11-2 and TRBJ2-5, with 9 bases lining up with TRBD2. The CDR3 is 16 amino acids. Germline loops: CDR1 SGHAT, CDR2 FQNNGV. With 4 bases clipped from V and 3 bases from J, the junction kept 9 bases outside the gene matches. The CDR3 DNA follows: TGTGCCAGCAGCTGGCGAAAGGGACTAGCTGAAGAGACCCAGTACTTC. This sequence encodes CASSWRKGLAEETQYF.

This clonotype was counted many times. This rearrangement joins TRBV5-1 to TRBJ1-2, with D possibly being TRBD1 (6 bases). The germline gives CDR1 SGHRS, CDR2 YFSETQ. The CDR3 runs 14 residues. With 4 bases removed from V and 6 bases from J, the gap between germline ends came to 16 bases. CDR3 coding DNA: TGCGCCAGCAGCGCGAGGGGGGGCTCCCATGGCTACACCTTC. As protein: CASSARGGSHGYTF.

This clonotype was recorded many times. The chain employs TRBV6-6 and TRBJ2-5; D gene unclear. This CDR3 comprises 13 residues. Germline CDR1 MNHNY, CDR2 SVGAGI (reference sequence). V shed 6 bases and J shed 7 bases, with 15 bases lying between them. CDR3 nucleotides: TGTGCCAGCAGCCAGGACCGTCTAAGGACCCAGTACTTC. Translating gives CASSQDRLRTQYF.

This clonotype came up a few times. The chain joins TRBV18 to TRBJ2-7, with D perhaps being TRBD1 or TRBD2 (6 bases each). V was shortened by 2 bases and J by 7 bases, with 18 bases between the two germline ends. From germline, CDR1 is KGHSH and CDR2 LQKENI. CDR3 length: 15 residues. As DNA, the CDR3 is TGTGCCAGCTCACCAACGGGGGCACTTCCAAAAGAGCAGTACTTC. This sequence encodes CASSPTGALPKEQYF. The whole variable domain, remainder taken from reference TRBV18 and TRBJ2-7, is NAGVMQNPRHLVRRRGQEARLRCSPMKGHSHVYWYRQLPEEGLKFMVYLQKENIIDESGMPKERFSAEFPKEGPSILRIQQVVRGDSAAYFCASSPTGALPKEQYFGPGTRLTVT.

This clonotype has a handful of counts. The chain combines TRBV9 with TRBJ2-5; maybe TRBD2 (6 bases). Germline V gene lookup returns CDR1 SGDLS and CDR2 YYNGEE. With 3 bases removed from V and 0 bases from J, the gap between germline ends came to 9 bases. The CDR3 has 14 residues. CDR3 residues: CASSERTNQETQYF. The CDR3 nucleotides are TGTGCCAGCAGCGAGAGGACTAACCAAGAGACCCAGTACTTC.

The sample holds many counts of this clonotype. The chain links TRBV5-6 to TRBJ1-2; D uncertain. V was shortened by 1 base and J by 1 base, with 5 bases between the two germline ends. The CDR3 spans 13 residues. The germline gives CDR1 SGHDT, CDR2 YYEEEE. CDR3 nucleotides: TGTGCCAGCAGCTTGAACAGTAACTATGGCTACACCTTC. It yields the protein CASSLNSNYGYTF.

This clonotype was observed at least ten times. This sequence joins TRBV10-2 and TRBJ2-1; D gene uncertain. The CDR3 is made up of 12 amino acids. Germline V gene sequence: CDR1 WSHSY, CDR2 SAAADI. V gave up 6 bases and J gave up 9 bases, with 12 bases separating them. Here the CDR3 reads CASSLLNGEQFF. The CDR3 DNA is TGCGCCAGCAGCTTGTTAAACGGTGAGCAGTTCTTC.

This clonotype was seen ten or more times. Written as DNA, the CDR3 is TGTGCCAGCAGTACATGGGGGGCCGGGACTGGGGCCAACGTCCTGACTTTC. It specifies CASSTWGAGTGANVLTF. The chain carries TRBV11-2 and TRBJ2-6; D assignment may be TRBD1 or TRBD2 (6 bases each). The V end was cut by 6 bases, the J end by 2 bases, with 17 bases between. The CDR3 length is 17 residues. Germline V gives CDR1 SGHAT, CDR2 FQNNGV.

This clonotype was seen only a few times. This chain links TRBV6-2 or TRBV6-3 with TRBJ1-5; maybe TRBD1 (6 bases). Looked up from germline, CDR1 is MNHEY and CDR2 is SVGEGT. V lost 8 bases, J lost 7 bases, and 12 bases lay in between. The CDR3 is 12 residues long. This CDR3 reads CASARGGQPQHF. The CDR3 DNA follows: TGTGCCAGCGCCAGGGGCGGCCAGCCCCAGCATTTT.

This clonotype has a count of ten or more. This rearrangement joins TRBV2 to TRBJ2-3; D uncertain. CDR1 and CDR2 from the germline V gene are SNHLY and FYNNEI. V dropped 4 bases and J dropped 4 bases, with 9 bases sitting between them. This CDR3 spans 13 amino acids. The CDR3 here is CASSVSFPDTQYF. CDR3 DNA sequence: TGTGCCAGCAGTGTTTCTTTTCCAGATACGCAGTATTTT.

In its sample, this clonotype ranks as medium-sized. The rearrangement uses TRBV7-2 and TRBJ1-4; 7 nucleotides align to TRBD1. The CDR3 is 16 residues long. Germline V gene sequence: CDR1 SGHTA, CDR2 FQGNSA. Trimming cost V 5 bases and J 5 bases; bases outside gene matches: 11. CDR3 loop: CASSKSRGAQNEKLFF. As DNA, the CDR3 is TGTGCCAGCAGCAAGAGCAGGGGGGCGCAAAATGAAAAACTGTTTTTT.

The rearrangement uses TRBV11-2 and TRBJ1-5, with D perhaps matching TRBD1 (5 bases). The CDR3 has 14 residues. The V gene's germline CDR1 is SGHAT and CDR2 FQNNGV. The V gene lost 0 bases and the J gene lost 7 bases, with 10 bases spanning the gap. CDR3 in amino acids: CASSLEGTFQPQHF. CDR3 DNA: TGTGCCAGCAGCTTAGAGGGGACTTTCCAGCCCCAGCATTTT.

This clonotype was seen more than once but under ten times. This chain links TRBV6-1 with TRBJ1-5; no clear D gene. V shed 1 base and J shed 5 bases, with 9 bases lying between them. The CDR3 covers 14 residues. Germline V lookup: CDR1 MNHNS, CDR2 SASEGT. The CDR3 DNA sequence: TGTGCCAGCAGTGAAGGGGGAGGGCATCAGCCCCAGCATTTT. It codes for CASSEGGGHQPQHF.

This clonotype showed up many times. V gene TRBV7-3 combines with J gene TRBJ1-1; D possibly corresponds to TRBD1 (6 bases). V lost 2 bases and J 8 bases, leaving 15 bases between the germline ends. The CDR3 covers 14 residues. Germline-derived CDR1 and CDR2 are SGHTA and FQGTGA. The CDR3 here is CASSLDLNREEAFF. The DNA for the CDR3 is TGTGCCAGCAGCTTAGATCTTAACAGGGAAGAAGCTTTCTTT.

This clonotype was counted only a few times. The chain combines TRBV30 with TRBJ1-2; no reliable D call. The CDR3 runs 12 residues. V was trimmed by 4 bases and J by 5 bases, leaving 11 bases between them. Germline V gene sequence: CDR1 GTSNPN, CDR2 SVGIG (reference sequence). In DNA form, the CDR3 reads TGTGCCTGGACCGCGTCTGAGTATGGCTACACCTTC. It yields the protein CAWTASEYGYTF.